This TCR beta chain originates from a study of CD8+ T cells in alopecia areata. The authors extracted RNA and reverse transcribed it into cDNA as the sequencing template. The table came from immunoSEQ multiplex PCR; TCRdb's copy has only in-frame clones and leaves some out. The sample lists 120,000 or so clones, 35% to 40% occurring once. In germline, CDR1 is DFQATT, CDR2 SNEGSKA (reference sequence). The CDR3 has 11 residues. The V and J ends lost 5 bases and 7 bases respectively, with 11 bases between them. The chain couples TRBV20-1 to TRBJ1-2; no clear D. Sequencing used CD4+ T cells sorted from blood. The TCR sequence derives from a human donor with alopecia areata. The chain's CDR3 is CSAANPRGYTF. In DNA, the CDR3 is TGCAGTGCTGCGAACCCACGTGGCTACACCTTC.